This T cell receptor (beta chain) was sequenced during a study of OX40 agonist ivuxolimab in advanced cancers. About the study: Cohort: around 86% men, mean age approximately 60, aged about 23 to 80.

The method was immunoSEQ multiplex PCR; TCRdb's version includes in-frame clones alone and lacks a portion of them. The sample holds 45,000 to 65,000 clones; 70% to 85% are singletons and the top ten take roughly 6.3%. The receptor's source is an adult with an advanced solid tumor such as melanoma, head and neck, liver or kidney cancer. The sequenced sample was CD4+ or CD8+ T cells sorted from blood, obtained in a trial of the OX40 agonist ivuxolimab.

DNA of the CDR3: TGTGCCAGCAGTGACTCGAGCAAGCCCTACTATGGCTACACCTTC. It codes for CASSDSSKPYYGYTF. The chain carries TRBV6-4 and TRBJ1-2; D uncertain. The germline V gene has CDR1 MRHNA and CDR2 SNTAGT. This CDR3 spans 15 amino acids. V was pared by 0 bases and J by 3 bases, with 11 bases between.